Listed here are 8 T cell receptor beta chains from one sample, sequenced in a study of blood T cell repertoires in COVID-19. TCRdb's copy holds only in-frame clones and misses some; the assay was immunoSEQ multiplex PCR. The sample contains 65,000 to 85,000 clones, 75% to 90% of which appear only once. Sample: peripheral blood. These receptors all come from a human donor in a cohort sampled during active COVID-19.

The chain links TRBV7-9 to TRBJ2-5, with TRBD2 matching over 8 bases. Germline V gene sequence: CDR1 SEHNR, CDR2 FQNEAQ (reference sequence). There are 13 residues in the CDR3. Trimming cost V 11 bases and J 5 bases; bases outside gene matches: 10. CDR3 region: CAFQRENWETQYF. DNA of the CDR3: TGTGCCTTCCAGCGGGAGAATTGGGAGACCCAGTACTTC.

The chain recombines TRBV4-1 with TRBJ1-1; 7 bases match TRBD1. Germline V gene data show CDR1 as MGHRA and CDR2 as YSYEKL. V gave up 3 bases and J gave up 4 bases; unmatched junction bases: 11. The CDR3 sequence is 16 residues long. CDR3 loop: CASSQEERGLRTEAFF. Here the CDR3 DNA reads TGCGCCAGCAGCCAGGAGGAAAGGGGGCTGCGCACTGAAGCTTTCTTT.

This clone was seen a single time. The chain has TRBV5-1 and TRBJ2-3; TRBD1 matches 8 bases. The ends lost 4 bases at V and 1 base at J; junction bases unmatched: 2. The germline CDR1 and CDR2 sequences are SGHRS and YFSETQ. The CDR3 loop spans 14 amino acids. This CDR3 is CASSPGQGTDTQYF. The CDR3 DNA reads TGCGCCAGCAGCCCGGGACAGGGCACAGATACGCAGTATTTT.

The chain links TRBV18 to TRBJ1-5, with 7 positions matching TRBD1. With 3 bases clipped from V and 3 bases from J, the junction kept 2 bases outside the gene matches. Germline V gene sequence: CDR1 KGHSH, CDR2 LQKENI. This CDR3 contains 14 residues. This chain's CDR3 is CASSPTGANQPQHF. The DNA for the CDR3 is TGTGCCAGCTCACCCACAGGGGCCAATCAGCCCCAGCATTTT.

The J gene is TRBJ1-2, the V gene TRBV6-5; the match to TRBD1 covers 9 bases. Germline trimming cut 6 bases from V and 4 bases from J; bases unmatched to any gene: 3. The CDR3 length is 13 residues. Germline loops: CDR1 MNHEY, CDR2 SVGAGI. The CDR3 sequence is CASSLTGGYGYTF. The CDR3 DNA reads TGTGCCAGCAGCTTGACAGGGGGCTATGGCTACACCTTC.

The V and J genes are TRBV3-1 (or the pseudogene TRBV3-2) and TRBJ2-4, with 8 bases aligning to TRBD2. V shed 4 bases, J shed 1 base, and the junction held 12 bases outside the gene matches. The germline gives CDR1 LGHDT, CDR2 YNNKEL (reference sequence). The CDR3 consists of 18 residues. CDR3 bases: TGTGCCAGCAGCCCGGGGCTTATGGGCGGGGGGGCCAAAAACATTCAGTACTTC. This translates into CASSPGLMGGGAKNIQYF.

This clone was recorded only once. The J gene is TRBJ2-5, the V gene TRBV5-1; D is possibly TRBD2 (6 bases). This CDR3 is built from 15 residues. Germline V gives CDR1 SGHRS, CDR2 YFSETQ. The germline V and J ends were trimmed by 4 bases and 0 bases, with 13 bases remaining between them. As DNA, the CDR3 is TGCGCCAGCAGCCCTGGAGGGTCGTACCAAGAGACCCAGTACTTC. Translated: CASSPGGSYQETQYF.

This rearrangement joins TRBV25-1 to TRBJ1-1; D is unresolved. There are 12 residues in the CDR3. Trimming took off 2 bases at V and 9 bases at J, with 10 bases between the two ends. Germline loops: CDR1 MGHDK, CDR2 SYGVNS. The CDR3 is CASSERGFQAFF. Here the CDR3 DNA reads TGTGCCAGCAGTGAACGAGGGTTTCAAGCTTTCTTT. Drawing the rest from reference TRBV25-1 and TRBJ1-1, the complete variable domain is EADIYQTPRYLVIGTGKKITLECSQTMGHDKMYWYQQDPGMELHLIHYSYGVNSTEKGDLSSESTVSRIRTEHFPLTLESARPSHTSQYLCASSERGFQAFFGQGTRLTVV.